This TCR beta chain originates from a study of blood T cell repertoires in COVID-19. A few counts support this clone. Looked up from germline, CDR1 is SGHDN and CDR2 is FVKESK. This CDR3 region has 13 residues. Trimming took 3 bases from V and 3 from J, leaving 8 bases between them. The data were produced by immunoSEQ multiplex PCR, yet TCRdb's version contains in-frame clones alone and is incomplete. Among roughly 230,000 clones listed, more than 70% were seen once. This chain joins TRBV14 and TRBJ1-1, with D unresolved. The sequencing sample was made of peripheral blood. This TCR derives from a middle-aged man with active or convalescent COVID-19. The DNA for the CDR3 is TGTGCCAGCAGCCATGAGAGGTACACTGAAGCTTTCTTT. Translating it yields CASSHERYTEAFF.